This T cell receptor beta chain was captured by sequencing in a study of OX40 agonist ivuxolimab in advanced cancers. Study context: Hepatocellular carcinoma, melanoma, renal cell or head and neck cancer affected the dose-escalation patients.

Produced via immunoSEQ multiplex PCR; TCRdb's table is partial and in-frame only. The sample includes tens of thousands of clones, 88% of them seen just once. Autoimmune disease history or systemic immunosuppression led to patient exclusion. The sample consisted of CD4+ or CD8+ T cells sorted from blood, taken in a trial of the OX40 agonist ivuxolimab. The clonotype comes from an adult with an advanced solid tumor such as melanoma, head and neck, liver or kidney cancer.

DNA for the CDR3: TGTGCCAGCACACAGACTAGCAATGAGCAGTTCTTC. Encoded protein: CASTQTSNEQFF. V and J are TRBV2 and TRBJ2-1; a possible D gene is TRBD2 (6 bases). The CDR3 runs to 12 residues. V was shortened by 7 bases and J by 6 bases, with 10 bases between the two germline ends. Germline CDR1 is SNHLY and CDR2 is FYNNEI. Full variable domain (rest looked up from reference TRBV2 and TRBJ2-1): EPEVTQTPSHQVTQMGQEVILRCVPISNHLYFYWYRQILGQKVEFLVSFYNNEISEKSEIFDDQFSVERPDGSNFTLKIRSTKLEDSAMYFCASTQTSNEQFFGPGTRLTVL.